This T cell receptor (beta chain) was recorded in a study of T cells in Graves' hyperthyroidism and ophthalmopathy (dated by TCRdb to between 2018 and 2020). General notes on the study: To identify distinguishing TCR V-J signatures, a discovery cohort of about 100 patients was used, comprising 40 to 45 with Graves' ophthalmopathy and under 60 with stable Graves' hyperthyroidism. Whether ophthalmopathy could be predicted prospectively was tested in an independent validation cohort made up of roughly 20 hyperthyroidism patients plus 17 patients who later progressed to ophthalmopathy. The 100 or so discovery patients were divided at random into training and test sets in a 7:3 ratio. Thyroid tissue and blood T-cell repertoires from about six Graves' hyperthyroidism patients were also compared in the study. Following sampling, methimazole starting at 30 mg daily was given to hyperthyroidism patients, and high-dose intravenous methylprednisolone was given to ophthalmopathy patients. TCR Vbeta CDR3 sequencing of some 140 peripheral blood samples (under 45 ophthalmopathy, roughly 72 hyperthyroidism and roughly 17 progressor patients) is reported in the paper.

Spanning cysteine to phenylalanine, the CDR3 consists of 16 amino acids. The entry retains the CDR3 DNA only, 48 bases that are in frame from base 1. The germline V gene (reference sequence) sets CDR1 to DFQATT and CDR2 to SNEGSKA. The germline V and J ends show losses of 1 base and 3 bases respectively, and no gene match explains 9 bases of the junction. A patient counted as having stable Graves' hyperthyroidism if no progression to ophthalmopathy occurred over 18 months of follow-up. The hyperthyroidism patients were between 18 and 65 years old and newly diagnosed, with a disease duration of less than 2 months. The study excluded patients with uncontrolled infections, other autoimmune diseases, pregnancy or lactation. Diagnoses were based on clinical symptoms, serum thyroxine and TRAb, thyroid ultrasound and orbital computed tomography. Total RNA was extracted with Trizol reagent, and quality was checked on an Agilent 2100 Bioanalyzer.

This clonotype was picked up many times. The antigen it binds to is not known. Nothing much larger sits one base from this clone, and base qualities are not available. Amplification of TCR beta CDR3 regions was carried out from RNA transcripts. The TCR CDR3 was subjected to a first round of RT-PCR using the HTBI primer set and the Qiagen OneStep RT-PCR kit. A second multiplex PCR round built the libraries, followed by size selection and purification. Sequencing of the libraries was done on an Illumina HiSeq2000 using paired-end 100 bp reads. In the source study's methods: SOAPnuke was used to process the raw data, removing reads that contained adapters or uncalled bases, had a mean Phred below 15, or lacked an exact match to the constant primer or identifier. High-quality paired reads were merged using COPE v1.2.5, and each unique nucleotide sequence was defined as a clonotype. Clonotypes were aligned to IMGT TRBV, TRBD and TRBJ reference segments using MiTCR v1.1. Analysis was restricted to V-J combinations with a frequency above 0.0001, which covered over 98% of repertoires. The TCS score was defined as F50 (clonal expansion) divided by E x V (chaos), with BLOSUM62-based TCRdist calculated between CDR3 peptides within each V-J. Welch's t-statistics and random forest reduced 514 V-J features to 13, which were used in a naive Bayes classifier (R e1071). Thyroid-blood repertoire similarity was quantified with the Morisita-Horn index. TCRdb reran the public reads through fastp at Q25 and MiXCR, keeping productive beta chains. Rows are combined by CDR3 protein, so each entry shows the most common genes and DNA. These V and J calls derive from TCRdb rather than the authors' analysis. The sample yields 500,000 to 600,000 distinct CDR3 sequences; roughly 46% were counted once. The top ten constitute about 8.3% of the sample.

Study-wide conclusions, independent of this receptor: Blood samples also contained most of the expanded thyroid clonotypes (frequency above 0.001), which suggests that blood repertoires may reflect thyroid immune responses. Sample size was not statistically predetermined, and investigators were not blinded to group allocation. During validation, the model predicted progression to ophthalmopathy a median of about 6.5 months ahead of onset, with almost 71% sensitivity and 72.22% specificity. A model built on a 13 V-J signature distinguished ophthalmopathy from stable hyperthyroidism, reaching about 88% sensitivity and around 81% specificity in cross-validation and 80%/75% in testing.

Recombination connected TRBV20-1 to TRBJ2-5; 9 middle bases align to TRBD2. The receptor comes from a woman aged 18-30 years with Graves' hyperthyroidism. The source material was peripheral blood or thyroid tissue (not recorded which). The bases are TGCAGTGCTAGAGGAGGGGGGCGGGAGGGTAAAGAGACCCAGTACTTC. It specifies CSARGGGREGKETQYF.